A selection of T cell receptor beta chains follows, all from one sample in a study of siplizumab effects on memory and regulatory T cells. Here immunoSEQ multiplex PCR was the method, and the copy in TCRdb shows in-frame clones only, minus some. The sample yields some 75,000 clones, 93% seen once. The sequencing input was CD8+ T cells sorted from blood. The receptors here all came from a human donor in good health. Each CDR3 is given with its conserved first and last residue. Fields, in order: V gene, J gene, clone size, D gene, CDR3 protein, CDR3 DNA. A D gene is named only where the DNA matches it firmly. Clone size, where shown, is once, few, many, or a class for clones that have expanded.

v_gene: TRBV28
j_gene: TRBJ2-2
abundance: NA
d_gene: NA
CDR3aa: CASSITGELFF
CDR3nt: TGTGCCAGCAGCATCACCGGGGAGCTGTTTTTT

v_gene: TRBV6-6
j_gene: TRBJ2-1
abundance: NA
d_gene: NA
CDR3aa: CASSYYSRTDNEQFF
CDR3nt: TGTGCCAGCAGTTACTATAGCAGGACAGACAATGAGCAGTTCTTC

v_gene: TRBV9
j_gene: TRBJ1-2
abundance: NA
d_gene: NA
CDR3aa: CASSGTSGYGYTF
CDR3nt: TGTGCCAGCAGCGGGACTTCAGGCTATGGCTACACCTTC

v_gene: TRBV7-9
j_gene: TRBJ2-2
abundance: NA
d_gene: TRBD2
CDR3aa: CASSFGTSGGLGELFF
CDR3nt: TGTGCCAGCAGCTTTGGGACTAGCGGGGGTCTCGGGGAGCTGTTTTTT

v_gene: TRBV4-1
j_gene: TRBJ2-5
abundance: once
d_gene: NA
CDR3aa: CASSQAKGYEQYF
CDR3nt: TGCGCCAGCAGCCAAGCCAAAGGGTATGAGCAGTACTTC

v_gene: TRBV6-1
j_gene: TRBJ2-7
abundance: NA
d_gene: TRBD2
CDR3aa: CASSEGRGDDYEQYF
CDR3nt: TGTGCCAGCAGTGAAGGGCGGGGGGATGATTACGAGCAGTACTTC

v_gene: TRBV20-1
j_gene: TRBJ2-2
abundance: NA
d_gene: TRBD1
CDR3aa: CSATGPGELFF
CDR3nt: TGCAGTGCGACAGGGCCCGGGGAGCTGTTTTTT

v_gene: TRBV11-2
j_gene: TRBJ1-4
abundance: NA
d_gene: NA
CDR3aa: CASSLDRGEKLFF
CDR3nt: TGTGCCAGCAGCTTAGACAGGGGCGAAAAACTGTTTTTT

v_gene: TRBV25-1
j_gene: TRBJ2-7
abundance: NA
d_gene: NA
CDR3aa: CASSETSGGISYEQYF
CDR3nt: TGTGCCAGCAGTGAAACCTCAGGAGGGATCTCCTACGAGCAGTACTTC

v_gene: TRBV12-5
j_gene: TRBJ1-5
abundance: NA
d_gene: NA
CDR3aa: CASGPGTNQPQHF
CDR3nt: TGTGCTAGTGGACCGGGGACGAATCAGCCCCAGCATTTT

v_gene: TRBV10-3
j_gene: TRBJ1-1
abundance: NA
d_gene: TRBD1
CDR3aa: CAIFPGTAGGEAFF
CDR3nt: TGTGCCATCTTCCCGGGGACAGCAGGCGGTGAAGCTTTCTTT

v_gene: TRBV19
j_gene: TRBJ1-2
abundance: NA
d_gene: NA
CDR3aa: CASHGGAYGYTF
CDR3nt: TGTGCCAGTCATGGGGGGGCATATGGCTACACCTTC

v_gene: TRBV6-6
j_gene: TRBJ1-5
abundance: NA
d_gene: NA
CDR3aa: CASSYWGRENQPQHF
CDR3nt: TGTGCCAGCAGTTACTGGGGACGGGAAAATCAGCCCCAGCATTTT

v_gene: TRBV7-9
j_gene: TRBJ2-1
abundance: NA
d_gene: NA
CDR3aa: CASSVVGNYNEQFF
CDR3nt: TGTGCCAGCAGCGTGGTGGGGAACTACAATGAGCAGTTCTTC

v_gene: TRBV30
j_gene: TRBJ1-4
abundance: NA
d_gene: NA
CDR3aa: CAWHSVNEKLFF
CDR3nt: TGTGCCTGGCACAGTGTTAATGAAAAACTGTTTTTT

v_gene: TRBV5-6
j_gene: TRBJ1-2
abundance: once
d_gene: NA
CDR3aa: CASSLAGGGYGYTF
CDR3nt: TGTGCCAGCAGCTTGGCTGGGGGGGGCTATGGCTACACCTTC

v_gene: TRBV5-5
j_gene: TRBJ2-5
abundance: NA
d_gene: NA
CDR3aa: CASSMEEETQYF
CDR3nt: TGTGCCAGCAGCATGGAGGAGGAGACCCAGTACTTC

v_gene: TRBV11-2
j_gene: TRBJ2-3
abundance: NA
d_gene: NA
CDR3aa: CAVPGGSTDTQYF
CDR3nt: TGTGCCGTTCCTGGCGGAAGCACAGATACGCAGTATTTT

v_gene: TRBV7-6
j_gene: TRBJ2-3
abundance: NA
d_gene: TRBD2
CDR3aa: CASSPTSGGPIETQYF
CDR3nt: TGTGCCAGCAGCCCCACTAGCGGGGGGCCTATCGAGACGCAGTATTTT

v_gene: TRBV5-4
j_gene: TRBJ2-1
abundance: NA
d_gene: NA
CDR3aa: CASSFTGLGYNEQFF
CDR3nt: TGTGCCAGCAGCTTTACAGGTCTCGGCTACAATGAGCAGTTCTTC

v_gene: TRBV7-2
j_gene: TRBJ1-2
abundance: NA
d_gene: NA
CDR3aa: CASSLGGLVYGYTF
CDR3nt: TGTGCCAGCAGCTTAGGGGGGCTGGTCTATGGCTACACCTTC

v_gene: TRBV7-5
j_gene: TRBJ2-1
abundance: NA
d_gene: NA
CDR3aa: CVRSPLHGPRDEQFF
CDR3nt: TGTGTCAGAAGCCCCCTACATGGACCGCGGGATGAGCAGTTCTTC

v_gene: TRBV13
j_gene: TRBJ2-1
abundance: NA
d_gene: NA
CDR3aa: CASSEQVDNEQFF
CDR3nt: TGTGCCAGCAGCGAACAGGTAGACAATGAGCAGTTCTTC

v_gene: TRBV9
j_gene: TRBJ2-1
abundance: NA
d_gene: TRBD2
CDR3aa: CASAGRLAGEKQFF
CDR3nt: TGTGCCAGCGCAGGTCGACTAGCGGGGGAAAAGCAGTTCTTC

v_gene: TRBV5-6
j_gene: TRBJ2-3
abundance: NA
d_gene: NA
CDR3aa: CASSLAGRTDTQYF
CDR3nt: TGTGCCAGCAGCTTGGCCGGCCGCACTGATACGCAGTATTTT

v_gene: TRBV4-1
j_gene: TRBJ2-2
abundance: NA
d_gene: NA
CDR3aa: CASSQDGGLIGELFF
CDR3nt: TGCGCCAGCAGCCAAGATGGCGGCTTAATCGGGGAGCTGTTTTTT

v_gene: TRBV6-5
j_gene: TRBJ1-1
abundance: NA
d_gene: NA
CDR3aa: CASRGTVEAFF
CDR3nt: TGTGCCAGCAGGGGGACGGTTGAAGCTTTCTTT

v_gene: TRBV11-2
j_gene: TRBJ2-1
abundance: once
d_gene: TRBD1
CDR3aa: CASSLGRGTPPYNEQFF
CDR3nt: TGTGCCAGCAGCTTAGGCAGGGGGACGCCGCCGTACAATGAGCAGTTCTTC

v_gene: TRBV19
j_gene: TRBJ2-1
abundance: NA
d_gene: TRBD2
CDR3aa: CASGTSGYNEQFF
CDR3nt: TGTGCCAGCGGGACTAGCGGCTACAATGAGCAGTTCTTC

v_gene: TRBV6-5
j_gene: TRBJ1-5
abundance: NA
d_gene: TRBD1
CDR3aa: CASRPTGEVNQPQHF
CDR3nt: TGTGCCAGCAGACCTACAGGGGAGGTCAATCAGCCCCAGCATTTT

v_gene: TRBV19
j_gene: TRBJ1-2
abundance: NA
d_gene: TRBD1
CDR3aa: CASSSSGTDRYTF
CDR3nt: TGTGCCAGTAGTTCCTCCGGGACAGACCGGTACACCTTC

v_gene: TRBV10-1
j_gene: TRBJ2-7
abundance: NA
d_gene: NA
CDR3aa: CASSGGLIYEQYF
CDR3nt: TGCGCCAGCAGCGGGGGGCTAATCTACGAGCAGTACTTC

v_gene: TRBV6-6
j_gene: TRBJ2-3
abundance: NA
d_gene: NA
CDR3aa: CASSYAPPTDTQYF
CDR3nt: TGTGCCAGCAGTTACGCCCCCCCCACAGATACGCAGTATTTT

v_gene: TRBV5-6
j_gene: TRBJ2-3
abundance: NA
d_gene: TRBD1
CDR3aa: CASSPGRGQRTDTQYF
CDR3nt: TGTGCCAGCAGCCCCGGCAGGGGGCAACGCACAGATACGCAGTATTTT

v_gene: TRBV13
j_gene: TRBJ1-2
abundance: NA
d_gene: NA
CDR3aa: CASRDQSHGYTF
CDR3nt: TGTGCCAGCCGGGACCAGAGCCATGGCTACACCTTC

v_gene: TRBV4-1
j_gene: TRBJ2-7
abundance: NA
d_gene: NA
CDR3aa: CASSRGSGAYEQYF
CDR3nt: TGCGCCAGCAGCCGCGGTAGCGGCGCCTACGAGCAGTACTTC

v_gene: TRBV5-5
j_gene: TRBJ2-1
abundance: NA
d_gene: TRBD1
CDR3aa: CASSLQGDNEQFF
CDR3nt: TGTGCCAGCAGCTTGCAGGGGGACAATGAGCAGTTCTTC

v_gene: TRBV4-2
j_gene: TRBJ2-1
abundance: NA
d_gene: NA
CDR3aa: CASSQSSGTTHNEQFF
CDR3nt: TGTGCCAGCAGCCAGTCATCCGGGACAACTCACAATGAGCAGTTCTTC

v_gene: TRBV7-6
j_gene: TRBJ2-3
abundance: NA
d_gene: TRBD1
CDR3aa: CASSLQTGSDTQYF
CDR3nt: TGTGCCAGCAGCCTCCAGACAGGGTCAGATACGCAGTATTTT

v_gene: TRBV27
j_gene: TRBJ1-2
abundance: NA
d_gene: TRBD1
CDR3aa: CASSVTISTGGGYTF
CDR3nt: TGTGCCAGCAGTGTGACGATATCCACAGGGGGTGGCTACACCTTC

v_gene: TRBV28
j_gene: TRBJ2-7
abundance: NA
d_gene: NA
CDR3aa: CASSTRYTKQGMFYEQYF
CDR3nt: TGTGCCAGCAGTACCCGATATACAAAACAGGGAATGTTCTACGAGCAGTACTTC

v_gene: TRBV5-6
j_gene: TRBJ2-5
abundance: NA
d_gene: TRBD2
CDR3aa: CASSELAGGRETQYF
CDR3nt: TGTGCCAGCAGCGAACTAGCGGGGGGGAGGGAGACCCAGTACTTC

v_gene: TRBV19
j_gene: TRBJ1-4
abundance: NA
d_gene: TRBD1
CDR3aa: CASSGGQGGGATNEKLFF
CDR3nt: TGTGCCAGTAGTGGGGGACAGGGTGGAGGTGCAACTAATGAAAAACTGTTTTTT

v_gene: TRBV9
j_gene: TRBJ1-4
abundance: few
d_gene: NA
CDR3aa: CASSVRDTEKLFF
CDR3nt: TGTGCCAGCAGCGTAAGGGACACCGAAAAACTGTTTTTT

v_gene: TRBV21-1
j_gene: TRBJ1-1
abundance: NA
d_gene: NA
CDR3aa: CASSKLGPRGTEAFF
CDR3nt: TGTGCCAGCAGCAAACTCGGCCCGAGGGGCACTGAAGCTTTCTTT

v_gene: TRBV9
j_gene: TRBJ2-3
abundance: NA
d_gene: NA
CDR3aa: CASSLTGDTQYF
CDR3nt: TGTGCCAGCAGCTTGACTGGAGATACGCAGTATTTT

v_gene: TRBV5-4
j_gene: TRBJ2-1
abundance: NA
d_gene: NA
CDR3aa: CASSQGDNEQFF
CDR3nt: TGTGCCAGCTCACAAGGGGACAATGAGCAGTTCTTC

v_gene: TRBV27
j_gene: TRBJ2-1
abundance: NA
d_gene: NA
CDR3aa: CASTKTGPHYNEQFF
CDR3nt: TGTGCCAGCACCAAAACCGGGCCCCACTACAATGAGCAGTTCTTC

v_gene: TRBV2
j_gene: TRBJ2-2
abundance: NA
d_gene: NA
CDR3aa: CASTDRTVTGELFF
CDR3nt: TGTGCCAGCACCGACCGGACAGTAACCGGGGAGCTGTTTTTT

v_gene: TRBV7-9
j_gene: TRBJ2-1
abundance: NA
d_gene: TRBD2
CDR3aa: CASSLGGGSPHEQFF
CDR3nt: TGTGCCAGCAGCTTAGGGGGGGGGTCCCCCCATGAGCAGTTCTTC

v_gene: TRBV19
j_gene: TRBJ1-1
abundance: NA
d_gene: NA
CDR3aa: CASSMGGLEAFF
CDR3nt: TGTGCCAGTAGTATGGGCGGGCTTGAAGCTTTCTTT

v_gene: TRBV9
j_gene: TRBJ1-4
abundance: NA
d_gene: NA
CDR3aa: CASSVGADSNEKLFF
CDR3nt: TGTGCCAGCAGCGTAGGTGCAGACTCTAATGAAAAACTGTTTTTT

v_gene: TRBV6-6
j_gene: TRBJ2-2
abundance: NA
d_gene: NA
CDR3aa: CASTTRNTGELFF
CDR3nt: TGTGCCAGCACCACCAGGAACACCGGGGAGCTGTTTTTT

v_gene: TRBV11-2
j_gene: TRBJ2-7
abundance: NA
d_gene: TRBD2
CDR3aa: CASSLGTSVFYEQYF
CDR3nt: TGTGCCAGCAGCTTAGGGACTAGCGTTTTCTACGAGCAGTACTTC

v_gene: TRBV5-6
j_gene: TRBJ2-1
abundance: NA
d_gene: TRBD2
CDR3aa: CASSFSSGGVFF
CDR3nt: TGTGCCAGCAGCTTTTCTAGCGGGGGGGTGTTCTTC

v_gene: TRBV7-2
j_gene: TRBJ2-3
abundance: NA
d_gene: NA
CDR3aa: CASSLAGPDTQYF
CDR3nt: TGTGCCAGCAGCTTAGCTGGTCCAGATACGCAGTATTTT

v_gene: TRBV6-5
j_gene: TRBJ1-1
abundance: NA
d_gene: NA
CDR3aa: CASSLVGQFMNTEAFF
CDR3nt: TGTGCCAGCAGTTTAGTAGGACAGTTCATGAACACTGAAGCTTTCTTT

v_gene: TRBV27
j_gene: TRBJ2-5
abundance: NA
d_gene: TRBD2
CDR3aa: CASSLIAGGPQETQYF
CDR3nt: TGTGCCAGCAGTTTAATAGCGGGGGGGCCCCAAGAGACCCAGTACTTC

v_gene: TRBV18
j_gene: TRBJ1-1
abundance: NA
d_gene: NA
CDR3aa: CASSPGGMNTEAFF
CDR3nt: TGTGCCAGCTCACCGGGGGGCATGAACACTGAAGCTTTCTTT

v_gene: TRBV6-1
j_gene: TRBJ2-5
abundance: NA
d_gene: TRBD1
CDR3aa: CASSTDRGLETQYF
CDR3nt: TGTGCCAGCAGTACCGACAGGGGGCTAGAGACCCAGTACTTC